This TCR beta chain came from a study of cytomegalovirus exposure and HLA in healthy donors. The ends were cut back, 0 bases at V and 8 bases at J, with 11 bases in the middle. CDR1 SGDLS and CDR2 YYNGEE come from the germline V gene. There are 13 residues in the CDR3. PCR amplification relied on 60 Vbeta primers (plus 13 Jbeta primers). Sequencing used immunoSEQ multiplex PCR; TCRdb keeps in-frame clones, though not all of them. The data contain around 58,000 clones, roughly 71% of them singletons. The sequenced material came from PBMCs. The clonotype was recovered from a man aged 40-49 years in good health and CMV-seropositive. The V gene is TRBV9, the J gene TRBJ1-1; no clear D gene. CDR3 loop: CASSVDPFTEAFF. CDR3 DNA sequence: TGTGCCAGCAGCGTAGATCCATTTACAGAAGCTTTCTTT.